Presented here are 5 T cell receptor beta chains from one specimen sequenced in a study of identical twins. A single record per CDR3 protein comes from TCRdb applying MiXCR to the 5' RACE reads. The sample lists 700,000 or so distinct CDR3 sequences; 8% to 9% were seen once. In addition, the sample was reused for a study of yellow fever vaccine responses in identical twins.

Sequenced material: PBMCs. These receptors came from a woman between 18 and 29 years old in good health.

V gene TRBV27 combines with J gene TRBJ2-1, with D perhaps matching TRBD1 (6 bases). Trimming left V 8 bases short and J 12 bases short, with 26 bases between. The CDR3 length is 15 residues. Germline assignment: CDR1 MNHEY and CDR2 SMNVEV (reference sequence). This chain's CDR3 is CASALASGTSFAQFF. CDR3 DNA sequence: TGTGCCAGCGCCCTCGCGTCCGGGACAAGCTTCGCGCAGTTCTTC.

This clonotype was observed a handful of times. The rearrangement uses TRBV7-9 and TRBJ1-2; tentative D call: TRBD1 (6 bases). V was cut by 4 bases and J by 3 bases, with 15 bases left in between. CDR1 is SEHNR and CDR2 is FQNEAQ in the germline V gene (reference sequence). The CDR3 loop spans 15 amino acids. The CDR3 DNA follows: TGTGCCAGCAGCTCCCCCTCCCAGGGGTACTATGGCTACACCTTC. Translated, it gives CASSSPSQGYYGYTF.

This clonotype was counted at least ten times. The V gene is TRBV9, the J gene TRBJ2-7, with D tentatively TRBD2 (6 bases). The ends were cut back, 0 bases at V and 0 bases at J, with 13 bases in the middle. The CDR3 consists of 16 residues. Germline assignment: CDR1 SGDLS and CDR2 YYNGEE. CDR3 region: CASSVAGDSPSYEQYF. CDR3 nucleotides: TGTGCCAGCAGCGTAGCGGGAGACAGTCCCTCCTACGAGCAGTACTTC.

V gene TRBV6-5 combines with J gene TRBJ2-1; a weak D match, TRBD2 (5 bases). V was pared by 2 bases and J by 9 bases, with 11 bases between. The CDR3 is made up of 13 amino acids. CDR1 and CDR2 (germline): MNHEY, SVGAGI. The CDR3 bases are TGTGCCAGCAGTTACAATAGCGACTCTGAGCAGTTCTTC. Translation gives CASSYNSDSEQFF.

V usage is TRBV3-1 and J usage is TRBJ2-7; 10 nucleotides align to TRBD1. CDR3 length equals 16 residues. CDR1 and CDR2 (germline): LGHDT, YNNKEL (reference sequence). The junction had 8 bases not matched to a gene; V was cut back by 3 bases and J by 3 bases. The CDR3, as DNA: TGTGCCAGCAGCCAGTGGCTTGGACAGGGGGTCTACGAGCAGTACTTC. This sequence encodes CASSQWLGQGVYEQYF.